The rows below give T cell receptor beta chains drawn from one sample of a study of tumor and adjacent non-tumor tissue in lung cancer. TCRdb called the multiplex PCR reads again in MiXCR, with one record for every CDR3 protein. The sample carries roughly 69,000 distinct CDR3 sequences, more than 75% recorded once. Source material: distant non-tumor lung tissue. The source is a man between 60 and 70 years old with non-small cell lung cancer. Each CDR3 is given with its conserved first and last residue. The D gene is left open where the match is weak. Expanded clones are given a class, and other clones once, few, many or no size at all.

.	TRBV2	TRBJ2-1	TRBD2	CASSEVLAGNEQFF	TGTGCCAGCAGTGAAGTGCTAGCGGGCAATGAGCAGTTCTTC
.	TRBV28	TRBJ1-2	.	CASSLATWTYGYIF	TGTGCCAGCAGTTTAGCGACATGGACCTATGGTTACATCTTC
.	TRBV11-1	TRBJ2-2	.	CATQGYTGELFF	TGTGCCACCCAGGGATACACCGGGGAGCTGTTTTTT
.	TRBV4-1	TRBJ1-2	.	CASIQDVDRRDYGYTF	TGTGCCAGCATCCAAGATGTCGACAGGAGAGACTATGGCTACACCTTC
.	TRBV29-1	TRBJ2-3	.	CSVGERAVDAQYF	TGCAGCGTCGGAGAGCGGGCTGTAGATGCGCAGTATTTT
.	TRBV6-5	TRBJ1-2	TRBD1	CASSRQGGNSYGYTF	TGTGCCAGCAGTCGACAGGGTGGGAATAGCTACGGTTACACCTTC
.	TRBV6-1	TRBJ1-2	.	CASSERPGESSDYTF	TGTGCCAGCAGTGAACGGCCAGGGGAGTCGTCGGACTACACCTTC
.	TRBV12-3/TRBV12-4	TRBJ2-5	.	CTGSLSPQETQYF	TGTACCGGCAGTCTATCCCCCCAGGAGACCCAGTACTTC
many	TRBV6-5	TRBJ2-7	.	CASSRDGGGNSYEQYF	TGTGCCAGCAGCCGAGACGGTGGCGGGAACTCCTACGAGCAGTACTTC
.	TRBV11-3	TRBJ2-7	.	CASSLGSKQYF	TGTGCCAGCAGCTTAGGCAGTAAGCAGTACTTC
.	TRBV24-1	TRBJ2-7	.	CATSVAHGYERYF	TGTGCCACCAGTGTAGCGCATGGTTACGAGCGGTACTTC
.	TRBV12-3/TRBV12-4	TRBJ2-5	.	CSSSGDYQETQYF	TGTTCCAGCAGTGGAGATTACCAAGAGACTCAGTACTTC
.	TRBV7-2	TRBJ1-1	.	CASSLGWGEAYTEAFF	TGTGCCAGCAGCTTAGGGTGGGGGGAGGCGTACACTGAAGCTTTCTTT
.	TRBV5-5	TRBJ1-2	.	CARILGNAGDGYIF	TGTGCCAGGATCCTCGGTAATGCAGGAGATGGCTACATCTTC
.	TRBV5-6	TRBJ2-2	.	CASSLADWRTGELFF	TGTGCCAGCAGCCTGGCTGACTGGCGCACCGGGGAGCTGTTTTTT
.	TRBV4-1	TRBJ2-1	TRBD2	CPSSPIAGGEGKQFF	TGCCCCAGCAGCCCCATTGCGGGAGGGGAGGGTAAGCAGTTCTTC
.	TRBV14	TRBJ1-1	.	CVSSQSLGVRTEIFF	TGTGTCAGCAGCCAAAGCCTTGGAGTAAGGACTGAAATTTTCTTT
few	TRBV12-3/TRBV12-4	TRBJ2-1	TRBD2	CASSFSQRDRNEQFF	TGTGCCAGCAGTTTCTCACAGCGGGACCGCAATGAGCAGTTTTTC
.	TRBV6-5	TRBJ2-1	TRBD2	CAGWGGSNEQFF	TGTGCCGGCTGGGGGGGTAGTAATGAGCAGTTCTTC
.	TRBV6-1	TRBJ1-3	.	CAGVLHGGGNIIYF	TGTGCCGGCGTCCTGCACGGAGGTGGAAACATCATATATTTT
.	TRBV29-1	TRBJ2-3	.	CSIDGNGDTQYF	TGCAGCATTGACGGGAATGGAGATACTCAGTATTTT
few	TRBV4-1	TRBJ2-5	.	CASSQHPLGRVGEETQYF	TGCGCCAGTAGCCAACATCCCCTTGGTAGAGTAGGGGAAGAGACCCAGTACTTC
.	TRBV21-1	TRBJ2-1	.	CASSKERPVNNEQFF	TGTGCCAGCAGCAAAGAGAGGCCAGTAAACAATGAGCAGTTCTTC
.	TRBV4-1	TRBJ1-3	TRBD1	CASQESPGTGVNTIYF	TGCGCCAGCCAAGAGAGTCCCGGGACAGGGGTGAACACCATATATTTT
.	TRBV4-2	TRBJ2-1	.	CVSSQDPREQFF	TGTGTCAGCAGCCAAGATCCTCGTGAACAGTTCTTC
once	TRBV28	TRBJ2-1	.	CASSPSNTYNEQLF	TGTGCAAGCAGTCCTAGCAATACCTACAATGAGCAGTTATTC
few	TRBV9	TRBJ2-1	.	CTNSVEDSSYNEQFF	TGTACCAACAGCGTCGAGGATAGCTCCTACAATGAGCAGTTCTTC
many	TRBV10-1	TRBJ2-7	.	CASSPDSVSYEQYF	TGCGCCAGCAGCCCGGACAGCGTATCCTACGAGCAGTACTTC
once	TRBV29-1	TRBJ2-7	.	CSVVGVNSTYEQYF	TGCAGCGTTGTAGGCGTGAACAGCACCTACGAGCAGTACTTC
.	TRBV6-5	TRBJ2-6	.	CACSYGEGGANVLTF	TGTGCCTGCAGTTATGGAGAAGGTGGGGCCAACGTCCTGACTTTC
.	TRBV29-1	TRBJ2-5	.	CSVDDETGETQYF	TGCAGCGTTGATGATGAGACGGGAGAGACGCAGTACTTC
.	TRBV29-1	TRBJ1-3	.	CSIRTFGNTIYF	TGTAGCATTCGGACATTTGGAAACACCATATATTTT
.	TRBV6-5	TRBJ1-1	.	CASSYGGQASTEAFF	TGTGCAAGCAGTTACGGCGGTCAGGCGTCCACTGAAGCTTTCTTC
.	TRBV4-1	TRBJ1-2	.	CASSLVPQVQYGYTF	TGCGCCAGTAGCCTAGTTCCGCAGGTCCAATATGGCTACACCTTC
.	TRBV4-2	TRBJ2-7	.	CASSQARSRGSYEQCF	TGTGCCAGCAGCCAAGCTCGGAGTAGAGGGAGTTACGAGCAGTGCTTC
many	TRBV20-1	TRBJ2-3	TRBD1	CSAPRDRVSTDTQYF	TGCAGTGCTCCCCGGGACAGGGTTTCCACAGATACGCAGTATTTT
many	TRBV11-2	TRBJ2-7	.	CASGSTYEQYF	TGTGCCAGCGGGTCAACCTACGAGCAGTACTTC
many	TRBV20-1	TRBJ1-1	TRBD1	CSAQGVRGDTEAFF	TGCAGTGCGCAGGGGGTCAGGGGTGACACTGAAGCTTTCTTT
.	TRBV28	TRBJ2-6	TRBD1	CASSLDAGQGRAWANVLTF	TGTGCCAGCAGTTTGGATGCCGGACAGGGGAGGGCTTGGGCCAACGTCCTGACTTTC